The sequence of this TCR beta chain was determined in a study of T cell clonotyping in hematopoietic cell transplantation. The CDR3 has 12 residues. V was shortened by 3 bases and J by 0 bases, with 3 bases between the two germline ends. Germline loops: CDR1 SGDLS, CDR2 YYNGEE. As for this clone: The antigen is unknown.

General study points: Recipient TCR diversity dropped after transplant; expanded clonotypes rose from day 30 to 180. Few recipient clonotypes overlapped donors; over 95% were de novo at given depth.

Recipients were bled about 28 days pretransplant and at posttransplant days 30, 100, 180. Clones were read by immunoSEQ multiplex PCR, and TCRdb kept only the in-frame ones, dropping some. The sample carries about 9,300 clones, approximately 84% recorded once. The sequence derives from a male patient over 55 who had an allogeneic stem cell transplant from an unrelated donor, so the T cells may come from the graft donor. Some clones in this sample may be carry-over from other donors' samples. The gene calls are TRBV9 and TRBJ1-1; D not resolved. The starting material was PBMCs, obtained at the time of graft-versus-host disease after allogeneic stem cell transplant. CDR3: CASSGLNTEAFF. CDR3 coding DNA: TGTGCCAGCAGCGGGTTGAACACTGAAGCTTTCTTT. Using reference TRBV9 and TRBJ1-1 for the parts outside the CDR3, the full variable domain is DSGVTQTPKHLITATGQRVTLRCSPRSGDLSVYWYQQSLDQGLQFLIQYYNGEERAKGNILERFSAQQFPDLHSELNLSSLELGDSALYFCASSGLNTEAFFGQGTRLTVV.